Listed below are T cell receptor beta chains from one sample, sequenced in a study of T cells in Graves' hyperthyroidism and ophthalmopathy. TCRdb reprocessed the multiplex PCR reads with MiXCR, giving one entry per CDR3 protein. The data contain approximately 400,000 distinct CDR3 sequences, about 14% of them singletons. The specimen sequenced was blood. The origin of the receptors is a man aged 45-60 years with Graves' ophthalmopathy. The CDR3 runs from the conserved cysteine through the conserved F or W. Fields, in order: CDR3 protein, CDR3 DNA, D gene, J gene, V gene, clone size. The D gene is left open where the match is weak. Rows give clone size only sometimes, using once, few, many, or a class for an expanded clone.

CDR3: CASSLNGISEQYF; DNA: TGTGCCAGCAGCCTCAATGGTATTTCCGAGCAGTACTTC; D: NA; J: TRBJ2-7; V: TRBV7-6; size: many
CDR3: CASRLNEKLFF; DNA: TGCGCCAGCAGACTTAATGAAAAACTGTTTTTT; D: NA; J: TRBJ1-4; V: TRBV5-1; size: many
CDR3: CASSHGDTYGYTF; DNA: TGTGCCAGCAGCCATGGGGACACCTATGGCTACACCTTC; D: NA; J: TRBJ1-2; V: TRBV4-2; size: few
CDR3: CASSPTQNTEAFF; DNA: TGTGCCAGCTCACCGACCCAAAACACTGAAGCTTTCTTT; D: NA; J: TRBJ1-1; V: TRBV18; size: many
CDR3: CATSDPLQETQYF; DNA: TGTGCCACCAGTGACCCCCTCCAAGAGACCCAGTACTTC; D: NA; J: TRBJ2-5; V: TRBV24-1; size: few
CDR3: CASSFGLRDSQYNEQFF; DNA: TGTGCCAGCAGCTTCGGACTGAGGGACAGCCAATACAATGAGCAGTTCTTC; D: TRBD1; J: TRBJ2-1; V: TRBV11-1; size: many
CDR3: CSASYPTDLNTEAFF; DNA: TGCAGTGCTAGTTATCCGACAGACTTGAACACTGAAGCTTTCTTT; D: NA; J: TRBJ1-1; V: TRBV20-1; size: many
CDR3: CAGSLESYEQYF; DNA: TGTGCCGGCAGCTTAGAATCCTACGAGCAGTACTTC; D: NA; J: TRBJ2-7; V: TRBV11-2; size: NA
CDR3: CASSRGNGPNTEAFF; DNA: TGTGCCAGCAGTAGGGGAAACGGGCCGAACACTGAAGCTTTCTTT; D: NA; J: TRBJ1-1; V: TRBV27; size: many
CDR3: CASSPRSMGPATTGELFF; DNA: TGTGCCAGCTCACCTCGGTCGATGGGACCAGCAACCACCGGGGAGCTGTTTTTT; D: NA; J: TRBJ2-2; V: TRBV18; size: few
CDR3: CASSQAAGAIFYEQYF; DNA: TGTGCCAGCAGCCAAGCGGCGGGAGCAATATTCTACGAGCAGTACTTC; D: TRBD2; J: TRBJ2-7; V: TRBV3-1; size: many
CDR3: CASRDGSFGNTIYF; DNA: TGTGCCAGCAGGGACGGATCTTTCGGAAACACCATATATTTT; D: NA; J: TRBJ1-3; V: TRBV28; size: few
CDR3: CASSFGGPGSGANVLTF; DNA: TGTGCCAGCAGCTTTGGGGGGCCGGGGTCTGGGGCCAACGTCCTGACTTTC; D: NA; J: TRBJ2-6; V: TRBV7-9; size: many
CDR3: CASTTGRAAQPQHF; DNA: TGTGCCAGCACAACCGGCAGGGCTGCTCAGCCCCAGCATTTT; D: NA; J: TRBJ1-5; V: TRBV12-3/TRBV12-4; size: many
CDR3: CASSPGGTGVGDTEAFF; DNA: TGTGCCAGCAGCCCTGGCGGGACAGGGGTGGGGGACACTGAAGCTTTCTTT; D: TRBD1; J: TRBJ1-1; V: TRBV3-1; size: NA
CDR3: CASRAYEQYF; DNA: TGTGCCAGCAGGGCGTACGAGCAGTACTTC; D: NA; J: TRBJ2-7; V: TRBV5-8; size: few
CDR3: CSVEDRQGDTQYF; DNA: TGCAGCGTTGAAGATCGTCAGGGGGATACGCAGTATTTT; D: NA; J: TRBJ2-3; V: TRBV29-1; size: NA
CDR3: CASSATTSGNYYNEQFF; DNA: TGTGCCAGCAGCGCCACCACTAGCGGAAATTATTACAATGAGCAGTTCTTC; D: TRBD2; J: TRBJ2-1; V: TRBV11-2; size: many
CDR3: CASSYLDPRDEAFF; DNA: TGTGCCAGCAGTTACCTGGACCCGAGGGATGAAGCTTTCTTT; D: NA; J: TRBJ1-1; V: TRBV6-6; size: many
CDR3: CASSYSIQGRYGYTF; DNA: TGTGCCAGCAGTTACTCGATTCAGGGACGATATGGCTACACCTTC; D: NA; J: TRBJ1-2; V: TRBV6-2/TRBV6-3; size: few
CDR3: CASSTASGIGFGELFF; DNA: TGTGCCAGCAGTACGGCTAGCGGGATCGGCTTCGGGGAGCTGTTTTTT; D: TRBD2; J: TRBJ2-2; V: TRBV28; size: many
CDR3: CAIRVGVGTEAFF; DNA: TGTGCCATAAGGGTGGGCGTTGGCACTGAAGCTTTCTTT; D: NA; J: TRBJ1-1; V: TRBV28; size: many
CDR3: CAISDTTGVWGYTF; DNA: TGTGCCATCAGTGATACGACAGGGGTCTGGGGCTACACCTTC; D: TRBD1; J: TRBJ1-2; V: TRBV10-3; size: NA
CDR3: CASSLPYNEQYF; DNA: TGTGCCAGCAGTCTCCCCTACAATGAGCAGTACTTC; D: NA; J: TRBJ2-7; V: TRBV28; size: NA
CDR3: CASSQLRDIPLHF; DNA: TGTGCCAGCAGCCAACTCCGGGACATACCCCTCCACTTT; D: NA; J: TRBJ1-6; V: TRBV3-1; size: many
CDR3: CASSLVGRDRGYEQYF; DNA: TGTGCCAGCAGCTTAGTGGGTCGGGACAGGGGTTACGAGCAGTACTTC; D: TRBD1; J: TRBJ2-7; V: TRBV7-6; size: NA
CDR3: CAWSRPLGYTF; DNA: TGTGCCTGGAGTAGGCCTCTTGGCTACACCTTC; D: NA; J: TRBJ1-2; V: TRBV30; size: many
CDR3: CASSYSGFTDTQYF; DNA: TGTGCCAGCAGTTACTCGGGTTTCACAGATACGCAGTATTTT; D: NA; J: TRBJ2-3; V: TRBV6-5; size: many
CDR3: CASRRGGPGTEAFF; DNA: TGTGCCAGCAGACGGGGGGGGCCTGGCACTGAAGCTTTCTTT; D: NA; J: TRBJ1-1; V: TRBV28; size: NA
CDR3: CASSPSGTGDGEAFF; DNA: TGTGCCAGCTCACCTAGCGGGACAGGGGATGGTGAAGCTTTCTTT; D: TRBD1; J: TRBJ1-1; V: TRBV18; size: many
CDR3: CASSEVRAFF; DNA: TGTGCCAGCAGTGAAGTCAGGGCTTTCTTT; D: NA; J: TRBJ1-1; V: TRBV6-1; size: many
CDR3: CASSEAFYEQFF; DNA: TGTGCCAGCAGTGAGGCCTTTTATGAGCAGTTCTTC; D: NA; J: TRBJ2-1; V: TRBV6-1; size: NA
CDR3: CASSQATIETGFSTEAFF; DNA: TGCGCCAGCAGCCAAGCCACCATTGAGACCGGGTTTAGCACTGAAGCTTTCTTT; D: NA; J: TRBJ1-1; V: TRBV4-1; size: many
CDR3: CASSHTSISYNKQFF; DNA: TGTGCCAGCAGCCATACTAGTATCTCCTACAATAAGCAGTTCTTC; D: NA; J: TRBJ2-1; V: TRBV11-2; size: once
CDR3: CASSIRVTDTQYF; DNA: TGCGCCAGCAGCATCAGGGTGACAGATACGCAGTATTTT; D: NA; J: TRBJ2-3; V: TRBV5-1; size: many
CDR3: CASSFVGQGKVNQPQHF; DNA: TGTGCCAGCAGTTTTGTCGGACAGGGGAAGGTCAATCAGCCCCAGCATTTT; D: TRBD1; J: TRBJ1-5; V: TRBV12-3/TRBV12-4; size: many
CDR3: CAISGEGHSYEQYF; DNA: TGTGCCATCAGTGGGGAGGGTCACTCCTACGAGCAGTACTTC; D: TRBD2; J: TRBJ2-7; V: TRBV10-3; size: many
CDR3: CATSAGDQPQHF; DNA: TGTGCCACCAGTGCAGGGGATCAGCCCCAGCATTTT; D: NA; J: TRBJ1-5; V: TRBV24-1; size: many
CDR3: CASSLEDRAGTQYF; DNA: TGTGCCAGCAGCTTAGAAGATCGAGCGGGAACGCAGTATTTT; D: TRBD2; J: TRBJ2-3; V: TRBV7-8; size: many
CDR3: CSARLAGGGDTQYF; DNA: TGCAGTGCTAGGCTAGCGGGAGGGGGAGATACGCAGTATTTT; D: TRBD2; J: TRBJ2-3; V: TRBV20-1; size: many
CDR3: CASSLGGGVNEQFF; DNA: TGCGCCAGCAGTCTGGGAGGGGGTGTCAATGAGCAGTTCTTC; D: NA; J: TRBJ2-1; V: TRBV5-1; size: many
CDR3: CASSPGRGIAGNTIYF; DNA: TGTGCCAGCTCACCTGGTCGGGGAATCGCTGGAAACACCATATATTTT; D: NA; J: TRBJ1-3; V: TRBV18; size: few
CDR3: CASSFGRQGFTDTQYF; DNA: TGCGCCAGCAGCTTTGGTCGACAGGGGTTTACAGATACGCAGTATTTT; D: TRBD1; J: TRBJ2-3; V: TRBV5-1; size: many
CDR3: CATFGSGTGVIGELFF; DNA: TGTGCCACCTTCGGCTCCGGGACAGGGGTTATCGGGGAGCTGTTTTTT; D: TRBD1; J: TRBJ2-2; V: TRBV6-1; size: many
CDR3: CASKETQYF; DNA: TGTGCCAGTAAAGAGACCCAGTACTTC; D: NA; J: TRBJ2-5; V: TRBV18; size: many
CDR3: CASSHTGQGETQYF; DNA: TGTGCCAGCAGCCATACCGGACAGGGAGAGACCCAGTACTTC; D: TRBD1; J: TRBJ2-5; V: TRBV11-2; size: many
CDR3: CASSDRFSGSGYEQYF; DNA: TGTGCCAGCAGCGATCGATTTAGCGGGAGCGGGTACGAGCAGTACTTC; D: TRBD2; J: TRBJ2-7; V: TRBV7-9; size: few
CDR3: CASSGGGDSEQYF; DNA: TGTGCCAGCAGCGGGGGGGGAGATAGCGAGCAGTACTTC; D: TRBD2; J: TRBJ2-7; V: TRBV7-8; size: many
CDR3: CASSLGTGGLGYTF; DNA: TGTGCCAGCAGCTTAGGGACAGGGGGCCTTGGCTACACCTTC; D: TRBD1; J: TRBJ1-2; V: TRBV7-2; size: NA
CDR3: CASTGPQGKLFF; DNA: TGTGCCAGCACCGGGCCCCAGGGGAAACTGTTTTTT; D: NA; J: TRBJ1-4; V: TRBV3-1; size: few
CDR3: CANSPGGSAGHNEQFF; DNA: TGTGCCAACTCCCCTGGGGGTTCAGCGGGTCACAATGAGCAGTTCTTC; D: NA; J: TRBJ2-1; V: TRBV10-3; size: NA
CDR3: CAISRGPGELFF; DNA: TGTGCCATAAGCAGGGGCCCCGGGGAGCTGTTTTTT; D: NA; J: TRBJ2-2; V: TRBV2; size: many
CDR3: CASRRQVPSYEQYF; DNA: TGCGCCAGCAGAAGACAGGTCCCCTCCTACGAGCAGTACTTC; D: NA; J: TRBJ2-7; V: TRBV10-1; size: many
CDR3: CASSLSAGVFHEQFF; DNA: TGTGCCAGCAGCCTGAGTGCGGGAGTGTTCCATGAGCAGTTCTTC; D: TRBD2; J: TRBJ2-1; V: TRBV6-2/TRBV6-3; size: many
CDR3: CSAIAGGTDTQYF; DNA: TGCAGTGCTATAGCGGGAGGCACAGATACGCAGTATTTT; D: TRBD2; J: TRBJ2-3; V: TRBV20-1; size: many
CDR3: CSARDLDRTDTQYF; DNA: TGCAGTGCTAGAGATCTAGACCGCACAGATACGCAGTATTTT; D: NA; J: TRBJ2-3; V: TRBV20-1; size: NA